This T cell receptor beta chain was obtained from a study of blood T cells in healthy people across ages. General observations from the study: It was the long-lived donors that had more naive CD4+ cells and higher diversity than aged donors.

The CDR3 contains 15 residues. Germline loops: CDR1 SGHVS, CDR2 FQNEAQ. Trimming removed 2 bases from V and 8 bases from J; junction bases left unmatched: 11. It was with a sample-barcoded 5' primer and a J-beta primer mix that a second PCR of about 6 to 12 cycles was run. In TCRdb, the 5' RACE reads were re-called with MiXCR into one record per CDR3 protein. The sample shows around 800,000 distinct CDR3 sequences, approximately 24% of them seen only once. Regarding this clonotype: Antigen: not known.

The data also belong to a second study, concerning T cells of mothers and their children.

The chain couples TRBV7-8 to TRBJ1-1; 7 bases are shared with TRBD1. The source is a boy younger than 18 in good health. Sequencing was performed on blood. CDR3 amino acids: CASSLTPNLQGEAFF. DNA for the CDR3: TGTGCCAGCAGCTTAACCCCTAATTTACAGGGGGAAGCTTTCTTT.